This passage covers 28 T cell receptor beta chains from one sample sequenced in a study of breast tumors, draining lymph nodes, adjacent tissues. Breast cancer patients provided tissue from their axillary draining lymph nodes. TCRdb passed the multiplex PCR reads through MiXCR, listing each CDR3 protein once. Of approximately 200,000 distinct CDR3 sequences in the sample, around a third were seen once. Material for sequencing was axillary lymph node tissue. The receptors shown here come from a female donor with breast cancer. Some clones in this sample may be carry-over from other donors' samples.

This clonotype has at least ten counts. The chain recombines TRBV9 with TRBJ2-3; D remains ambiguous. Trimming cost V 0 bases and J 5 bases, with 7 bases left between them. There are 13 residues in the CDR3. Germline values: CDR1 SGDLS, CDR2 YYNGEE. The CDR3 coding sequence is TGTGCCAGCAGCGTAGCTGAGAAAGATACGCAGTATTTT. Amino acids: CASSVAEKDTQYF.

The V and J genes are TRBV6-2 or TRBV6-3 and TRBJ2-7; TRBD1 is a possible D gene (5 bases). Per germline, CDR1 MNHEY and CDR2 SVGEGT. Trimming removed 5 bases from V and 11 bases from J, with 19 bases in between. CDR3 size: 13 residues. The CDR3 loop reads CASSHSAGRVKYF. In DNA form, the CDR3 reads TGTGCCAGCAGTCATTCCGCAGGGCGAGTAAAGTACTTC.

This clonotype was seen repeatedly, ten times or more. The CDR3 region is CASSLDRAKGPGGETQYF. The DNA for the CDR3 is TGTGCCAGCAGCTTAGATCGGGCGAAGGGGCCGGGGGGAGAGACCCAGTACTTC. The genes are TRBV11-2 and TRBJ2-5; TRBD2 aligns across 7 bases. CDR1 and CDR2 (germline): SGHAT, FQNNGV. The CDR3 contains 18 residues. Unmatched junction bases numbered 14, after V lost 0 bases and J lost 4 bases. The full variable domain, rest sourced from reference TRBV11-2 and TRBJ2-5, is EAGVAQSPRYKIIEKRQSVAFWCNPISGHATLYWYQQILGQGPKLLIQFQNNGVVDDSQLPKDRFSAERLKGVDSTLKIQPAKLEDSAVYLCASSLDRAKGPGGETQYFGPGTRLLVL.

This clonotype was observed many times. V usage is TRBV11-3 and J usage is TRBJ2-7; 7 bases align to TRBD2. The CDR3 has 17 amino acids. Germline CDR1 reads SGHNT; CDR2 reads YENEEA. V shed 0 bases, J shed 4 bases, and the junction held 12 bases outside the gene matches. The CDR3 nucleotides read TGTGCCAGCAGCTTAGATAAAATACGGGGGGATAGTTACGAGCAGTACTTC. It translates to CASSLDKIRGDSYEQYF.

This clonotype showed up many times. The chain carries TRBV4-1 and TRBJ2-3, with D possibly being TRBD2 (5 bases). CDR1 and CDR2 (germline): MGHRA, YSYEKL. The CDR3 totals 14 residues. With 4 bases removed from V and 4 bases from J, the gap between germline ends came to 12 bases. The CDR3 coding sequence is TGCGCCAGCAGCCGTACGGGGTCCTCAGATACGCAGTATTTT. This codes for CASSRTGSSDTQYF.

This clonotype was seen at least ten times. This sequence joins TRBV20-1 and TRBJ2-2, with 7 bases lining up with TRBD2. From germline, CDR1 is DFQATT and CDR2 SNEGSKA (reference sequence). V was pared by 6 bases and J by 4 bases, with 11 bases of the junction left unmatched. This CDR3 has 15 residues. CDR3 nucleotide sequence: TGCAGTGCCGGAATAGCGCGGGGGTCCACCGGGGAGCTGTTTTTT. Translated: CSAGIARGSTGELFF.

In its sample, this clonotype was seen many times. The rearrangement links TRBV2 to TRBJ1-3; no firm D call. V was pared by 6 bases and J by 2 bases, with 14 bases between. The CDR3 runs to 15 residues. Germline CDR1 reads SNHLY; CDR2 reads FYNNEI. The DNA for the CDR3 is TGTGCCAGCAGGGTGACTCAATTAGCTGGAAACACCATATATTTT. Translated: CASRVTQLAGNTIYF.

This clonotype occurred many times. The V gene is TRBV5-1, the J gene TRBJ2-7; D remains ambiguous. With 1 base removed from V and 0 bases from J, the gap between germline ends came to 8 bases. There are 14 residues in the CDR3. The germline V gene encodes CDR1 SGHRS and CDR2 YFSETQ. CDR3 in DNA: TGCGCCAGCAGCTTGCGGTCCCTCTCCTACGAGCAGTACTTC. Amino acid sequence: CASSLRSLSYEQYF.

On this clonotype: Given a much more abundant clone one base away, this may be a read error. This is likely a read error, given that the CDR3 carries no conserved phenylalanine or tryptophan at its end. The CDR3 DNA reads as TGCAGGGCAGGGATCTACGAGCAGTACTCC. Protein: CRAGIYEQYS. The gene calls are TRBV20-1 and TRBJ2-7, with D possibly TRBD1 on 5 matching bases. Germline V CDR1 and CDR2: DFQATT, SNEGSKA (reference sequence). The CDR3 is 10 residues long.

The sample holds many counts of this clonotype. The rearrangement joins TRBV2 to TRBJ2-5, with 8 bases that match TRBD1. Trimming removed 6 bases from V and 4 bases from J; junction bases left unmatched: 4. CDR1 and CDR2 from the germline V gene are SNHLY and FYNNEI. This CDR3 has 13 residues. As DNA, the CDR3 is TGTGCCAGCAGAGGACAGGGCACAGAGACCCAGTACTTC. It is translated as CASRGQGTETQYF.

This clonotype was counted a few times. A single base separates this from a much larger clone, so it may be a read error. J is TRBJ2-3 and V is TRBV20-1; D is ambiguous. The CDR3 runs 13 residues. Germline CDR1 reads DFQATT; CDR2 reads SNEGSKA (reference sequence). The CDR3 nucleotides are TGCAGTGTTAGATCCAGGAGTGTAGATACGCAGTATTTT. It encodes CSVRSRSVDTQYF.

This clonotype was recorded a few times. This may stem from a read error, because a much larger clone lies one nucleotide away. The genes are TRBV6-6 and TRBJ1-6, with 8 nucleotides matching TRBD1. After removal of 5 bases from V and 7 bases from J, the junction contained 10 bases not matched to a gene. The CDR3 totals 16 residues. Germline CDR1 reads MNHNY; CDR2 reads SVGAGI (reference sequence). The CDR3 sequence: CASSLLLGQGNSPLHF. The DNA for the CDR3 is TGTGCCAGCAGTCTTCTGCTAGGACAGGGCAATTCACCCCTCCACTTT.

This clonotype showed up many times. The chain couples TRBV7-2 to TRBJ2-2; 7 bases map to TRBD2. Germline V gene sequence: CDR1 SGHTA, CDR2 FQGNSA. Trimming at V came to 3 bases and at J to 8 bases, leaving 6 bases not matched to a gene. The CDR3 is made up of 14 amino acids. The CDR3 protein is CASSFYGGGGELFF. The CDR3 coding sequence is TGTGCCAGCAGCTTTTACGGGGGAGGGGGGGAGCTGTTTTTT.

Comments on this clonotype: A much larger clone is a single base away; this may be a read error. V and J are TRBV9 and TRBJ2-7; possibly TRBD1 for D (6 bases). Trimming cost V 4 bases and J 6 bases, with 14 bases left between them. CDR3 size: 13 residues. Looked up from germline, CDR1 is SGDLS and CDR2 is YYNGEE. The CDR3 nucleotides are TGTGCCAGCAGCTTGGGGGCCACCTGCGAGCAGTACTTC. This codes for CASSLGATCEQYF.

The CDR3 protein is CASSLIRGTEAFF. For the CDR3, the DNA is TGCGCCAGCAGCTTGATAAGGGGGACTGAAGCTTTCTTT. This rearrangement joins TRBV5-1 to TRBJ1-1; D perhaps matches TRBD1 (6 bases). V lost 1 base and J 5 bases, leaving 9 bases between the germline ends. This CDR3 is 13 amino acids long. Looked up from germline, CDR1 is SGHRS and CDR2 is YFSETQ. The full variable domain, completed using reference TRBV5-1 and TRBJ1-1, is KAGVTQTPRYLIKTRGQQVTLSCSPISGHRSVSWYQQTPGQGLQFLFEYFSETQRNKGNFPGRFSGRQFSNSRSEMNVSTLELGDSALYLCASSLIRGTEAFFGQGTRLTVV.

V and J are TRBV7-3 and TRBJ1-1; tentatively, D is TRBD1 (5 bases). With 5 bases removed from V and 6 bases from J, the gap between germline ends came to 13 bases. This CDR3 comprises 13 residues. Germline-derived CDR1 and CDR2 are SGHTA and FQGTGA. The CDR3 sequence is CASSPTRDAEAFF. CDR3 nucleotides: TGTGCCAGCAGCCCCACCCGGGACGCTGAAGCTTTCTTT.

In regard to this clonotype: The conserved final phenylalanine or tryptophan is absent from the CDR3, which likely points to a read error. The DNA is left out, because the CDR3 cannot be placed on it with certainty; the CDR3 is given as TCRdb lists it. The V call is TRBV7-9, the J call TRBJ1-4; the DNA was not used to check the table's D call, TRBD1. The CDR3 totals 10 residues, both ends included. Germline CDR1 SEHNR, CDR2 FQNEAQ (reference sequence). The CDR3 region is CASTFGGRNY.

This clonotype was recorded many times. This chain's CDR3 is CATSDPAGAETQYF. The CDR3 DNA is TGTGCCACCAGTGACCCCGCGGGGGCAGAGACCCAGTACTTC. The chain uses TRBV24-1 and TRBJ2-5; possible D gene TRBD2, 7 bases. CDR1 and CDR2 from the germline V gene are KGHDR and SFDVKD. The CDR3 totals 14 residues. Trimming left V 4 bases short and J 4 bases short, with 12 bases between.

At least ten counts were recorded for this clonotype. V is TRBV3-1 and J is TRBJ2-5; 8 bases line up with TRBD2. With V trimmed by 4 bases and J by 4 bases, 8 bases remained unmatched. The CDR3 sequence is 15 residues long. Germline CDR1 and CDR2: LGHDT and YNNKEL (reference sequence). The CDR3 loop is CASSLQAGAGETQYF. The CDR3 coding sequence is TGTGCCAGCAGCCTTCAAGCGGGAGCTGGAGAGACCCAGTACTTC.

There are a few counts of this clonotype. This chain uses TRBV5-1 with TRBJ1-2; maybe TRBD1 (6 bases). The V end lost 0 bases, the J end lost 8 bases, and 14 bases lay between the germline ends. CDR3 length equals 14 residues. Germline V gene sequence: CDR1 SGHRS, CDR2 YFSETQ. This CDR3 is CASSLEGGSGGYTF. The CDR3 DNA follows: TGCGCCAGCAGCTTGGAGGGGGGAAGCGGAGGCTACACCTTC.

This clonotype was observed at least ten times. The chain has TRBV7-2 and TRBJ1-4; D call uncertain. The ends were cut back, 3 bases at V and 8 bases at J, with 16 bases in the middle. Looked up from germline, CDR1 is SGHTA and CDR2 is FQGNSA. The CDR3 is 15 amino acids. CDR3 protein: CASSFTGWRAEKLFF. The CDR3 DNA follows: TGTGCCAGCAGCTTCACGGGCTGGCGGGCCGAAAAACTGTTTTTT. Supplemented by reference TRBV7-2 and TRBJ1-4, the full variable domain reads GAGVSQSPSNKVTEKGKDVELRCDPISGHTALYWYRQSLGQGLEFLIYFQGNSAPDKSGLPSDRFSAERTGGSVSTLTIQRTQQEDSAVYLCASSFTGWRAEKLFFGSGTQLSVL.

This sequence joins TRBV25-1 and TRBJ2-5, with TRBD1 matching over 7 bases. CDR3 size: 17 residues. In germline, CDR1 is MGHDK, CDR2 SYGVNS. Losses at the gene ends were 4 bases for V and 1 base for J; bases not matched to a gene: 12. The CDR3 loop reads CASSATEGAGFQETQYF. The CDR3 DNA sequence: TGTGCCAGCAGTGCAACCGAGGGGGCAGGGTTCCAAGAGACCCAGTACTTC.

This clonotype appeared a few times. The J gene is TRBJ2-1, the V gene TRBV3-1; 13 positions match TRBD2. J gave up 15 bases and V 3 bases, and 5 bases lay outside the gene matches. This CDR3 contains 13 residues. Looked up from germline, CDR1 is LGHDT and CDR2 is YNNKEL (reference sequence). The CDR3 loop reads CASSQGLAGFPFF. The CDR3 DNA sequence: TGTGCCAGCAGCCAGGGACTAGCGGGATTCCCGTTCTTC.

CDR3 DNA sequence: TGCAGTATTTCCGGGGGGGCCGGAGATACGCAGTATTTT. It codes for CSISGGAGDTQYF. The chain employs TRBV29-1 and TRBJ2-3, with 8 bases fitting TRBD2. Germline V CDR1 and CDR2: SQVTM, ANQGSEA. This CDR3 contains 13 residues.

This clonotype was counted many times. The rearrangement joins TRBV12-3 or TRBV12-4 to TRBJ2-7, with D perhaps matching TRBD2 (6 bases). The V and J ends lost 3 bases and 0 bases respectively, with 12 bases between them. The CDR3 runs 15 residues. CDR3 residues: CASSFMASDSYEQYF. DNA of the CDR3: TGTGCCAGCAGTTTCATGGCTAGCGACTCCTACGAGCAGTACTTC.

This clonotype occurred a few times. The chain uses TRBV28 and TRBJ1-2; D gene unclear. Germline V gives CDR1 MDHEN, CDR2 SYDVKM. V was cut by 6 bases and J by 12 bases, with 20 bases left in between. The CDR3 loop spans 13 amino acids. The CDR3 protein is CASRPGPGLQDTF. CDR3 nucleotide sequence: TGTGCCAGCAGACCCGGACCGGGCCTCCAGGACACCTTC.

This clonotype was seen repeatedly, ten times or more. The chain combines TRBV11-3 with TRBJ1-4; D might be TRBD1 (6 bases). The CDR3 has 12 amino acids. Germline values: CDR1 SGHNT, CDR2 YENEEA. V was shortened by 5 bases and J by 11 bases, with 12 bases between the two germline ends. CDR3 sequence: CASSHPGGKLFF. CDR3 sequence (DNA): TGTGCCAGCAGCCACCCGGGGGGCAAACTGTTTTTT.

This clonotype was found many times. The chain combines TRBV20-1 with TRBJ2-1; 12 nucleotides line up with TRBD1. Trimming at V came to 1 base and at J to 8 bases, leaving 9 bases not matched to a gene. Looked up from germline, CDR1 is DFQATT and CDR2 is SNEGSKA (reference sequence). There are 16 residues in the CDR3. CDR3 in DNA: TGCAGTGCTAGAGGACCACAGGGACAGGGGGCAGATGAGCAGTTCTTC. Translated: CSARGPQGQGADEQFF.